This T cell receptor (beta chain) originates from a study of blood T cell repertoires in COVID-19. Overall study: Sample material is recorded as cDNA or gDNA derived from T cells, B-cell-depleted T cells, or PBMCs.

V shed 3 bases and J shed 4 bases, with 6 bases lying between them. The germline V gene encodes CDR1 KGHSH and CDR2 LQKENI. The CDR3 has 12 residues. TCRdb's table, derived via immunoSEQ multiplex PCR, lists solely in-frame clones and lacks some. The table shows 45,000 to 55,000 clones, with 68% occurring only once. The sample consisted of peripheral blood. The chain couples TRBV18 to TRBJ2-5; tentative D call: TRBD2 (6 bases). This clonotype originated in a woman in her seventies with acute or convalescent COVID-19. CDR3: CASSPTRETQYF. CDR3 in DNA: TGTGCCAGCTCACCGACTAGAGAGACCCAGTACTTC.